This T cell receptor beta chain came from a study of CD8+ T cells in alopecia areata (dated by TCRdb to 2016 to 2019). In the study overall: The treated patients took part in an open-label pilot trial in which moderate-to-severe alopecia areata was treated with oral tofacitinib at 5 to 10 mg twice daily. immunoSEQ multiplex PCR using 35 Vbeta forward primers and 13 Jbeta reverse primers was used to amplify TCRbeta CDR3 regions. On the human side, TCRbeta sequencing was run on scalp tissue and on sorted CD4+ and CD8+ peripheral blood T cells from healthy controls and from alopecia areata patients with either patchy or totalis/universalis disease. The study used high-throughput TCRbeta sequencing to examine T cell clonal expansion in alopecia areata, in both the C3H/HeJ mouse model and human patients. Clonality in the scalp was compared among normal scalp (n=4), patchy alopecia areata scalp (n=8), and alopecia totalis/universalis scalp (n=8). Tofacitinib was given for 6 to 18 months, followed by 6 months of follow-up off drug to assess delayed response and recurrence. For the treated patients, the SALT score, which quantifies what percentage of scalp surface area is affected, served as the measure of disease severity. Tofacitinib-treated patients had biopsies at baseline and at 4 and 24 weeks of treatment, with a later scalp biopsy in several patients. RNA came from the PAXgene miRNA kit for fixed scalp, the miRNeasy kit for PBMCs, and the RNeasy kit for mouse skin.

About this clone itself: Which antigen it targets is not known. Within one base of it there is no much larger clone, and no base qualities were kept.

Library preparation employed the immunoSEQ multiplex PCR assay. To provide template for TCR sequencing, every sample had RNA extracted and reverse transcribed into cDNA. SuperScript III was used to make first-strand cDNA, primed with a 2:1 mix of oligo-dT and random hexamers. A synthetic immune receptor repertoire was used to gauge amplification bias, and whatever bias remained was removed computationally. The source study handled its data this way. After raw reads were preprocessed to remove errors, the CDR3 was defined following IMGT conventions as running from the conserved cysteine to phenylalanine. Clonality was computed as 1 minus the Shannon entropy, with the entropy normalized by log2 of the number of productive unique TCRs. Whether scalp clones were CD4 or CD8 was inferred by matching scalp TCRbeta sequences against CD4 and CD8 repertoires sorted from blood. Drawn from immuneACCESS, this table holds only the in-frame rearrangements with V and J called that TCRdb kept. Clones are partly lost; checked studies trace under half to an unresolved V gene and leave the rest unexplained. The V and J calls and clone size are taken from that table; D and trimming were inferred from the DNA. The sample table records over 3,500 clones; 60% of these occur just once. The leading ten clones occupy around a tenth of the sample.

Overall results and qualifications from the work: With tofacitinib, both scalp clonality and the number of expanded CD8+ clones among the top 100 scalp clones went down significantly. Because the treated cohort was small and had only one nonresponder, larger studies are needed to examine links between baseline CD8+ expansion and response. Higher clonality and more expanded CD8+ clones were observed in lesional scalp than in normal scalp, particularly in alopecia totalis/universalis, a finding suggestive of antigenic drive. During tofacitinib treatment, many expanded lesional clones stuck around in both scalp and blood, and this persistence may partly explain why relapse happens after treatment is stopped. Unlike mouse skin, where gammadelta T cells dominate, normal human skin contains resident alphabeta T cells that get sequenced too, which complicates analysis of the scalp TCR repertoire. Shared TCR sequences between patients were less evident than in mice, which may be partly attributable to HLA diversity in the patient population.

The treatment or condition label for this specimen denotes: oral pan-JAK inhibitor, 5-10 mg twice daily. Peripheral blood and lesional scalp punch biopsies were obtained from patients with alopecia areata. Human scalp biopsies were immediately fixed in PAXgene tissue containers. Based on the germline V gene (reference sequence), the CDR1 and CDR2 sequences are SGHNT and YYREEE. The CDR3 goes from the cysteine to the phenylalanine over 19 residues. The kept DNA is CDR3 alone, 57 bases in frame from the first base. The junction carries 24 bases between V and J, which are trimmed by 0 bases and 2 bases respectively.

The sequenced sample was skin, obtained at roughly week 36, from a patient treated with tofacitinib. Recombination linked TRBV5-4 to TRBJ2-7, with TRBD2 as a weak D call on 6 bases. The TCR originated in a human donor with alopecia areata. The nucleotides read TGTGCCAGCAGCTTGGGACGGAGTTCGGTTAGCGCGGGGACCTACGAGCAGTACTTC. It encodes CASSLGRSSVSAGTYEQYF.